The 2 T cell receptor beta chains below were found in one sample sequenced in a study of technical replicates of blood from several donors (dated by TCRdb to 2015 to 2018). Library construction relied on the immunoSEQ multiplex PCR assay. The source is immuneACCESS, and TCRdb retained only in-frame sequences with V and J called. Part of the clones is not carried over; for the studies checked, unresolved V genes explain less than half of this, and the remainder is unexplained. The sample profile shows about 15,000 clones; 65% to 90% of them were found once. Clones ranked in the top ten supply around an eighth of the sample. The sample consisted of PBMCs. These receptors were obtained from a human donor in good health.

In its sample, this clone was seen once. V and J are TRBV9 and TRBJ2-1; 11 bases are a match to TRBD2. CDR3 length: 18 residues. Germline loops: CDR1 SGDLS, CDR2 YYNGEE. The V and J ends lost 4 bases and 5 bases, in that order; junction bases with no gene match: 14. CDR3 DNA: TGTGCCAGCAGCCCAAGTCACACACTAGCGGGAGTTAACAATGAGCAGTTCTTC. Protein product: CASSPSHTLAGVNNEQFF.

The rearrangement links TRBV4-2 to TRBJ2-7; weak D call: TRBD2 (5 bases). Trimming took off 0 bases at V and 2 bases at J, with 8 bases between the two ends. There are 14 residues in the CDR3. Germline V gene sequence: CDR1 LGHNA, CDR2 YNFKEQ. This chain's CDR3 is CASSQEALAYEQYF. The CDR3 bases are TGTGCCAGCAGCCAAGAAGCACTAGCCTACGAGCAGTACTTC.